The next 17 T cell receptor beta chains were all read from a single sample in a study of T-cell reconstitution after alpha-beta-depleted transplantation in children. The TCRbeta library was prepared with unique molecular identifiers. TCRdb called the PCR reads again in MiXCR, with one record for every CDR3 protein. The data contain 140,000 or so distinct CDR3 sequences, 8% to 10% of them singletons. The sample in question was PBMCs, mostly from graft donor cells, obtained 180 days after TCRalphabeta/CD19-depleted stem cell transplant. These receptors came from a female patient aged 2 to 10 who had a stem cell transplant for congenital amegakaryocytic thrombocytopenia, so the T cells may come from the graft donor.

Of note for this clonotype: Just one base apart from a much larger clone, this may be a read error. V and J are TRBV29-1 and TRBJ2-7; weak D call: TRBD1 (6 bases). The CDR3 covers 12 residues. Germline V gene sequence: CDR1 SQVTM, CDR2 ANQGSEA. CDR3 sequence: CSVLDSSYERYF. The CDR3 DNA reads as TGCAGCGTTTTGGACAGCTCCTACGAGCGGTACTTC.

The CDR3 DNA reads as TGCAGTGCTAGAGCCGGGGGGACGGAGTTCTTC. Its translation is CSARAGGTEFF. The chain employs TRBV20-1 and TRBJ2-1, with 7 bases fitting TRBD2. This CDR3 has 11 residues. The junction had 5 bases not matched to a gene; V was cut back by 1 base and J by 14 bases. The V gene's germline CDR1 is DFQATT and CDR2 SNEGSKA (reference sequence).

To note about this clonotype: A much larger clone lies one base from this, so it may be a read error. V and J are TRBV2 and TRBJ1-4; TRBD1 is a possible D gene (5 bases). Germline loops: CDR1 SNHLY, CDR2 FYNNEI. The CDR3 sequence is 18 residues long. The CDR3 DNA sequence: TGTGCCAGCAGTGAGGCTGGAAGGGGACCAACAACTAATGAAAACCTGTTTTTT. It is translated as CASSEAGRGPTTNENLFF.

This clonotype was recorded at least ten times. V usage is TRBV7-2 and J usage is TRBJ1-3; D not certain. Looked up from germline, CDR1 is SGHTA and CDR2 is FQGNSA. CDR3 length: 15 residues. V shed 2 bases and J shed 4 bases, with 12 bases lying between them. CDR3 DNA: TGTGCCAGCAGCTTACGCCCAGGCGGGGGAAACACCATATATTTT. It codes for CASSLRPGGGNTIYF.

Remarks on this clonotype: One junction end disagrees with the germline gene, perhaps due to a read error. The chain is built from TRBV7-9 and TRBJ1-1; maybe TRBD1 (6 bases). The CDR3 is 16 residues long. The germline V gene has CDR1 SEHNR and CDR2 FQNEAQ (reference sequence). CDR3: CAISPVGEGVNPEAFF. The CDR3 region has the DNA TGTGCCATCAGCCCGGTGGGGGAGGGGGTGAACCCTGAAGCTTTCTTT.

This clonotype was seen ten or more times. The chain has TRBV27 and TRBJ2-1; perhaps TRBD1 as D (5 bases). Trimming pared 7 bases from V and 8 bases from J, leaving 15 bases between. Per germline, CDR1 MNHEY and CDR2 SMNVEV (reference sequence). The CDR3 contains 13 residues. In nucleotides, the CDR3 is TGTGCCAGCACCAAGAAAAGGGGCGATGAGCAGTTCTTC. Translating gives CASTKKRGDEQFF.

On this clonotype itself: Compared with germline, one end of the junction differs, possibly owing to a read error. The chain joins TRBV3-1 to TRBJ2-4; TRBD1 aligns across 7 bases. There are 19 residues in the CDR3. The germline V gene encodes CDR1 LGHDT and CDR2 YNNKEL (reference sequence). CDR3 nucleotides: TGTGCCATCAGCCATGATGGGGGTGACAGGGTGGTGGCCAAAAACATTCAGTACTTC. This gives the protein CAISHDGGDRVVAKNIQYF. The entire variable domain, with the rest obtained from reference TRBV3-1 and TRBJ2-4, is as follows: DTAVSQTPKYLVTQMGNDKSIKCEQNLGHDTMYWYKQDSKKFLKIMFSYNNKELIINETVPNRFSPKSPDKAHLNLHINSLELGDSAVYFCAISHDGGDRVVAKNIQYFGAGTRLSVL.

The chain is built from TRBV5-6 and TRBJ2-7; no clear D. The CDR3 contains 13 residues. Trimming left V 3 bases short and J 2 bases short, with 9 bases between. Germline values: CDR1 SGHDT, CDR2 YYEEEE. The DNA for the CDR3 is TGTGCCAGCAGCTACGGGCCGACCTACGAGCAGTACTTC. It specifies CASSYGPTYEQYF. The whole variable domain, remainder taken from reference TRBV5-6 and TRBJ2-7, is DAGVTQSPTHLIKTRGQQVTLRCSPKSGHDTVSWYQQALGQGPQFIFQYYEEEERQRGNFPDRFSGHQFPNYSSELNVNALLLGDSALYLCASSYGPTYEQYFGPGTRLTVT.

Ten or more counts support this clonotype. The chain has TRBV28 and TRBJ2-7; D not certain. The germline CDR1 and CDR2 sequences are MDHEN and SYDVKM. There are 12 residues in the CDR3. Trimming cost V 4 bases and J 9 bases, with 13 bases left between them. DNA of the CDR3: TGTGCCAGCAGTTCGCCCGTTGTTGGGCAGTACTTC. Amino acids: CASSSPVVGQYF.

Many counts were recorded for this clonotype. The CDR3 protein is CASSAAPSGAETQYF. As DNA, the CDR3 is TGTGCCAGCAGCGCTGCACCTTCGGGGGCGGAGACCCAGTACTTC. V gene TRBV9 combines with J gene TRBJ2-5; either TRBD1 or TRBD2 may supply D (6 bases each). The CDR3 runs 15 residues. In germline, CDR1 is SGDLS, CDR2 YYNGEE. V dropped 3 bases and J dropped 5 bases, with 17 bases sitting between them.

This clonotype has just a few counts. CDR3 in amino acids: CASSQGLAGPYNEQFF. Here the CDR3 DNA reads TGCGCCAGCAGCCAAGGACTAGCGGGACCCTACAATGAGCAGTTCTTC. The rearrangement uses TRBV4-1 and TRBJ2-1; TRBD2 matches at 11 bases. Losses at the gene ends were 1 base for V and 2 bases for J; bases not matched to a gene: 1. Germline values: CDR1 MGHRA, CDR2 YSYEKL. The CDR3 length is 16 residues.

Regarding this clonotype: A read error is possible here, since a much larger clone lies one base away. A read error is likely, as this CDR3 ends without the conserved phenylalanine or tryptophan. The chain couples TRBV12-3 or TRBV12-4 to TRBJ1-1, with 10 positions matching TRBD1. This CDR3 has 16 amino acids. V shed 6 bases and J 4 bases; nucleotides not matched to a gene: 11. The CDR3 region is CASRSGQGVTSTEAFS. CDR3 nucleotides: TGTGCCAGCAGATCCGGACAGGGGGTTACGAGCACTGAAGCTTTCTCT.

The chain has TRBV3-1 and TRBJ1-6; D unresolved. Germline V gene data show CDR1 as LGHDT and CDR2 as YNNKEL (reference sequence). The ends were cut back, 1 base at V and 11 bases at J, with 9 bases in the middle. This CDR3 has 13 residues. CDR3 sequence: CASSQVGIPPLHF. CDR3 bases: TGTGCCAGCAGCCAAGTCGGGATCCCACCCCTCCACTTT.

With respect to this clonotype: This may be a read error, as it is one base from a much larger clone. V and J are TRBV10-3 and TRBJ1-2; D gene ambiguous. The CDR3 runs to 11 residues. The germline V gene has CDR1 ENHRY and CDR2 SYGVKD. V was cut by 9 bases and J by 5 bases, with 10 bases left in between. The DNA for the CDR3 is TGTGCCATACAAGTGGAATATGGCTACACCTTC. This codes for CAIQVEYGYTF.

V and J are TRBV18 and TRBJ2-2; D is possibly TRBD1 (6 bases). V lost 0 bases to trimming and J lost 7 bases, with 12 bases between them. In germline, CDR1 is KGHSH, CDR2 LQKENI. CDR3 size: 15 residues. Here the CDR3 reads CASSPPNRAVGELFF. The CDR3 DNA reads TGTGCCAGCTCACCACCGAACAGGGCCGTCGGGGAGCTGTTTTTT.

The chain is built from TRBV18 and TRBJ2-2; possible D gene TRBD2, 6 bases. Germline V gene sequence: CDR1 KGHSH, CDR2 LQKENI. This CDR3 comprises 13 residues. Trimming took off 4 bases at V and 6 bases at J, with 9 bases between the two ends. The DNA of the CDR3 is TGTGCCAGCTCACAGAGGGAGGCCGGGGAGCTGTTTTTT. It translates to CASSQREAGELFF.

The chain is built from TRBV6-7 and TRBJ2-1; TRBD2 aligns across 12 bases. TRBV6-7 is assigned to the ORF class and has an uncertain function. The CDR3 is made up of 12 amino acids. J lost 6 bases, V lost 11 bases, and 2 bases had no gene match. The CDR3 is CAEGLAGNEQFF. In nucleotides, the CDR3 is TGTGCCGAGGGACTAGCGGGCAATGAGCAGTTCTTC.